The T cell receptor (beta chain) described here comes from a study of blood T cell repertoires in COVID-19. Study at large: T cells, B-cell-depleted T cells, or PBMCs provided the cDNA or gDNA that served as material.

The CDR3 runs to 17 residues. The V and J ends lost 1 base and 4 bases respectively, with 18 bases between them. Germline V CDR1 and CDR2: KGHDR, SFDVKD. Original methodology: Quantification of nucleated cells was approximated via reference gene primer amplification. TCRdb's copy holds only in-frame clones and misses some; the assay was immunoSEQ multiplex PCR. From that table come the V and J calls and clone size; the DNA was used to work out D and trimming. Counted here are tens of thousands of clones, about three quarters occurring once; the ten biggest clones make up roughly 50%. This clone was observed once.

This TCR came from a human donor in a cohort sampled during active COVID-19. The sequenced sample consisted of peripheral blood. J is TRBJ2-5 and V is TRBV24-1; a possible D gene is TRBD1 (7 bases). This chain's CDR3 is CATSDFRRGRGGETQYF. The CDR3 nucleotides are TGTGCCACCAGTGATTTTAGGAGGGGGCGAGGGGGAGAGACCCAGTACTTC.